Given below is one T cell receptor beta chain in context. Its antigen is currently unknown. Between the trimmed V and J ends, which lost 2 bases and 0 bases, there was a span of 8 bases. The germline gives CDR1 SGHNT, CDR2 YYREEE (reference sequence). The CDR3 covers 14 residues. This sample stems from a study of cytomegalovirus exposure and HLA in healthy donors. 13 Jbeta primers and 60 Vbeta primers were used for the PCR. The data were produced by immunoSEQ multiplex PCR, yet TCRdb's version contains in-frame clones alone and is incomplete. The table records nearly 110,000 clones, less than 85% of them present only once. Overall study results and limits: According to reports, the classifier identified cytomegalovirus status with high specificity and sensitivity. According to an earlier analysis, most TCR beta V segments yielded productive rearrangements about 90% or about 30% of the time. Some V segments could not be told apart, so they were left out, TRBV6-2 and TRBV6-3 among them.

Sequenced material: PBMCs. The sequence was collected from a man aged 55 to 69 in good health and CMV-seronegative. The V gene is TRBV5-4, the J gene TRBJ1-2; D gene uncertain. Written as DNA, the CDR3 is TGTGCCAGCAGCTTTGTATCAGCTAACTATGGCTACACCTTC. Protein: CASSFVSANYGYTF.